This T cell receptor beta chain emerged from a study of T cells after yellow fever vaccination. Study at large: Researchers used SMART-Seq v4 Ultra Low Input to prepare fractions that had low cell numbers. Findings and caveats of the study: Detected again after the booster were most primary-vaccination clones, at 95% to 98% CD4 and around 91% CD8. Relatively few clonotypes were ones that appeared in both CD4 and CD8 compartments.

For this clonotype: The antigen remains undetermined.

The CDR3 loop spans 15 amino acids. Looked up from germline, CDR1 is KGHDR and CDR2 is SFDVKD. The V end lost 5 bases, the J end lost 2 bases, and 13 bases lay between the germline ends. Conversion of TCR transcripts into cDNA relied on 5'RACE template switching, which added a universal primer site and UMIs. MiXCR, run by TCRdb on the 5' RACE reads, gives a single entry per CDR3 protein. Altogether tens of thousands of distinct CDR3 sequences are present, 7.4% being singletons, with the ten largest covering 30% to 45%. This receptor was identified in a man aged 25 to 40 who received the YFV17D yellow fever vaccine. Specimen: CD8+ T cells sorted from PBMCs, collected 15 days after the yellow fever booster vaccination. The chain couples TRBV24-1 to TRBJ2-3; D is perhaps TRBD1 or TRBD2 (5 bases each). The CDR3 DNA is TGTGCCACCAGTGCTGGGGACGGCCACACAGATACGCAGTATTTT. This encodes CATSAGDGHTDTQYF.